The 4 T cell receptor beta chains presented below share a single source sample, sequenced in a study of CXCR3-negative and CXCR3-positive naive CD8 T cells. It was by 5' RACE with UMI labels that the TRB cDNA libraries were prepared. From the 5' RACE reads, TCRdb lists one entry per CDR3 protein and no DNA. This sample's table has about 38,000 distinct CDR3 sequences. Sequencing was performed on memory CD8+ T cells from blood. These receptors were collected from a human donor in good health. Some clones in this sample may be carry-over from other donors' samples.

The chain couples TRBV4-2 to TRBJ2-1; lacking DNA, the TRBD1 call made by TCRdb goes unchecked. This CDR3 spans 19 amino acids. Germline V lookup: CDR1 LGHNA, CDR2 YNFKEQ. The chain's CDR3 is CASSQGWQGAGGKYNEQFF.

The chain recombines TRBV5-1 with TRBJ1-2; there is no DNA to check the TCRdb D call of TRBD1. Germline V lookup: CDR1 SGHRS, CDR2 YFSETQ. The CDR3 contains 15 residues. CDR3 loop: CASSPPPGQTYGYTF.

V usage is TRBV12-3 or TRBV12-4 and J usage is TRBJ2-1; TCRdb calls TRBD1, which cannot be checked without DNA. This CDR3 region has 15 residues. This CDR3 reads CASSLVGVSYNEQFF.

This chain joins TRBV20-1 and TRBJ2-7; TCRdb selects TRBD1, and the lack of DNA leaves this call unchecked. This CDR3 has 14 amino acids. Germline CDR1 DFQATT, CDR2 SNEGSKA (reference sequence). Here the CDR3 reads CSAKGSTVSYEQYF.